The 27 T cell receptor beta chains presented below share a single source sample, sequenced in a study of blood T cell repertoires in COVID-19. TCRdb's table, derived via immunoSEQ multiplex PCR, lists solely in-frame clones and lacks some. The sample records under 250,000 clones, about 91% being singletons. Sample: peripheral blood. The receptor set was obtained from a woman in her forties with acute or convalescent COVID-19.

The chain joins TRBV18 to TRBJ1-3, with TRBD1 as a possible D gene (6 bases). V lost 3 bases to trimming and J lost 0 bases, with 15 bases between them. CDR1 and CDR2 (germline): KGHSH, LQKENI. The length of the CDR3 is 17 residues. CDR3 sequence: CASSPPGGQNSGNTIYF. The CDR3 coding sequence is TGTGCCAGCTCACCTCCGGGGGGGCAGAACTCTGGAAACACCATATATTTT.

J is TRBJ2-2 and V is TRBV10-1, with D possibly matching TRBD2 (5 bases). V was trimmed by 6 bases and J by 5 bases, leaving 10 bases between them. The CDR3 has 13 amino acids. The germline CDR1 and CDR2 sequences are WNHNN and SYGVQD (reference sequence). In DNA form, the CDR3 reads TGCGCCAGCAGGGCGGGCGGTACCGGGGAGCTGTTTTTT. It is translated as CASRAGGTGELFF.

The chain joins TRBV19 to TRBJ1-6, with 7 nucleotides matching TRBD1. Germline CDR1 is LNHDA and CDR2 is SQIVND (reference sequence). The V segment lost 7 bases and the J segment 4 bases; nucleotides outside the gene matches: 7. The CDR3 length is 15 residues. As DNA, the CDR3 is TGTGCCAGTACCCCGGACAGGATTTATAATTCACCCCTCCACTTT. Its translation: CASTPDRIYNSPLHF.

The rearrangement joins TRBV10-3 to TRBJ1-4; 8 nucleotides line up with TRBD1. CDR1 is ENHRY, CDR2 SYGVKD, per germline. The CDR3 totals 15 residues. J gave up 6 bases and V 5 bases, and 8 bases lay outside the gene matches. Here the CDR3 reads CAISSRQGKDEKLFF. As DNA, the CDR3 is TGTGCCATCAGTTCTCGACAGGGGAAGGATGAAAAACTGTTTTTT.

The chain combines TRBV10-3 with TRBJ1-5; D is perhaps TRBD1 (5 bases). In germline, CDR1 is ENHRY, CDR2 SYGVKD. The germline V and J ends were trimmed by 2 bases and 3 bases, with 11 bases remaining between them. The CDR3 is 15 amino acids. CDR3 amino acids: CAISEAGYINQPQHF. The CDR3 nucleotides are TGTGCCATCAGTGAGGCAGGGTATATCAATCAGCCCCAGCATTTT.

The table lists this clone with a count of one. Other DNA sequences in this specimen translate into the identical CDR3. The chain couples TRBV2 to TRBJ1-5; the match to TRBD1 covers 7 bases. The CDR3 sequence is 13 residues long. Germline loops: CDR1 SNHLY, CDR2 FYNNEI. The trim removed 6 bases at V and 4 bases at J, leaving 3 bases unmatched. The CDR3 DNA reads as TGTGCCAGCAGGGGACAGCGAAATCAGCCCCAGCATTTT. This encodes CASRGQRNQPQHF.

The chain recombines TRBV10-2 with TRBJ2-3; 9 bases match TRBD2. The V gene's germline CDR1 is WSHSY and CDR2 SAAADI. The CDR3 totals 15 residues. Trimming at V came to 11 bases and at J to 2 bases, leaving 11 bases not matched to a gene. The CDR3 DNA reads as TGCGCCGTCTTTTCTGGCGGGGGGGACACAGATACGCAGTATTTT. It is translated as CAVFSGGGDTDTQYF.

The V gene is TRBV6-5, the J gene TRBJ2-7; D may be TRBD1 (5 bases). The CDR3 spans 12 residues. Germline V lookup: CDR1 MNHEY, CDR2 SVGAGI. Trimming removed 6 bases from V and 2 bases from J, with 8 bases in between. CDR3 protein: CASRPTAYEQYV. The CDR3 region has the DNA TGTGCCAGCAGGCCGACAGCCTACGAGCAGTACGTC.

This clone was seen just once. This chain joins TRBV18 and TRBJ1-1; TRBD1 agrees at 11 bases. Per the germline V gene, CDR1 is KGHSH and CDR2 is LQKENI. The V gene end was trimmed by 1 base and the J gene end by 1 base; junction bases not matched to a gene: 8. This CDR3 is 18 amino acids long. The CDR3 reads CASSPLLGGTGGNTEAFF. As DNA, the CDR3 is TGTGCCAGCTCACCACTTCTCGGGGGGACAGGGGGGAACACTGAAGCTTTCTTT. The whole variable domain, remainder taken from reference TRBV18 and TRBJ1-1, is NAGVMQNPRHLVRRRGQEARLRCSPMKGHSHVYWYRQLPEEGLKFMVYLQKENIIDESGMPKERFSAEFPKEGPSILRIQQVVRGDSAAYFCASSPLLGGTGGNTEAFFGQGTRLTVV.

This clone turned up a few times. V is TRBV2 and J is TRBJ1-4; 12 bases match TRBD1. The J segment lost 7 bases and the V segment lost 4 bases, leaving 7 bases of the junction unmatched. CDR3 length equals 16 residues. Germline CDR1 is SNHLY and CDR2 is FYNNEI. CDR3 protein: CASSGGQGAWREKLFF. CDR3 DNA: TGTGCCAGCAGTGGGGGACAGGGGGCTTGGCGTGAAAAACTGTTTTTT.

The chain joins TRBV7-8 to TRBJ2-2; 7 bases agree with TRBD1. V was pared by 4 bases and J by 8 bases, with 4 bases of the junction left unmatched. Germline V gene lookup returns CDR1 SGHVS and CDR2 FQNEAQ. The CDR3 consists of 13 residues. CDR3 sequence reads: CASSSQGSGELFF. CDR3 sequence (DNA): TGTGCCAGCAGCTCACAGGGGTCAGGGGAGCTGTTTTTT.

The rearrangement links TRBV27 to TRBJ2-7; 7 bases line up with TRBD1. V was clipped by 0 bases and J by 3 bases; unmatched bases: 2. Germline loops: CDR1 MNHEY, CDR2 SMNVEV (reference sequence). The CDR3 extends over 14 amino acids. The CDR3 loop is CASSLSPGGYEQYV. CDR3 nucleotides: TGTGCCAGCAGTTTATCGCCAGGGGGCTACGAGCAGTACGTC.

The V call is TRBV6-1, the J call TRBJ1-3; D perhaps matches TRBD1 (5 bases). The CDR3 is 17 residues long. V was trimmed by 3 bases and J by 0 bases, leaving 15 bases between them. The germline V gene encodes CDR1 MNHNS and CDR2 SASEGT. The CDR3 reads CASSEHGGPDSGNTIYF. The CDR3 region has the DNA TGTGCCAGCAGTGAGCACGGGGGTCCCGACTCTGGAAACACCATATATTTT.

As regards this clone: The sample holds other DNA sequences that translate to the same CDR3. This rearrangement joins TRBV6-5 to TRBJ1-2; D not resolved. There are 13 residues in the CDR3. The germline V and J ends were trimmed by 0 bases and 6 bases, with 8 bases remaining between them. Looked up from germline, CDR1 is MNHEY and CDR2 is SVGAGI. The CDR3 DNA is TGTGCCAGCAGTTACTCGAGAGGGCATGGCTACACCTTC. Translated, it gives CASSYSRGHGYTF.

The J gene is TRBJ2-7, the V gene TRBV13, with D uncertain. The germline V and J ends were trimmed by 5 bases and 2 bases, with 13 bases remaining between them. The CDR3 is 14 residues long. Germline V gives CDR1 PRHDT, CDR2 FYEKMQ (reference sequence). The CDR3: CASSPPVEPYEQYV. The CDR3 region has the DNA TGTGCCAGCAGCCCCCCAGTTGAACCCTACGAGCAGTACGTC.

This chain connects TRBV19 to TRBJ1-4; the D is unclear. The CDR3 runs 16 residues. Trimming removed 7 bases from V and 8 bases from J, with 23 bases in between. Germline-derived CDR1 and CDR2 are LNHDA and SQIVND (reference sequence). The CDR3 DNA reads TGTGCCAGTAATCCAATCTCCGGGAACTCGGGGGAAAAACTGTTTTTT. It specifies CASNPISGNSGEKLFF.

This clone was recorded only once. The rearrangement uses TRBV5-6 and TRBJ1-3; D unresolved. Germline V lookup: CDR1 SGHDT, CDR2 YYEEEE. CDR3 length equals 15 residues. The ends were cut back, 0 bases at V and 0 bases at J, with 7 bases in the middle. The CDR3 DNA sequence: TGTGCCAGCAGCTTGGGTCTCTTCTCTGGAAACACCATATATTTT. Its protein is CASSLGLFSGNTIYF.

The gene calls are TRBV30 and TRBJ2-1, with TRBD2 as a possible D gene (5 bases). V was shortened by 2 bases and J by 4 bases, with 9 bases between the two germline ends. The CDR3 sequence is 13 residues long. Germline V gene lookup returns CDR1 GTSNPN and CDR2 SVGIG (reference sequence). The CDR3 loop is CAWSQSGYNEQFF. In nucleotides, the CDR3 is TGTGCCTGGAGTCAATCGGGGTACAATGAGCAGTTCTTC.

The CDR3 here is CASSLGRALNYGYTF. CDR3 sequence (DNA): TGTGCCAGCAGCTTGGGCAGGGCTCTTAACTATGGCTACACCTTC. The rearrangement links TRBV5-6 to TRBJ1-2; possibly TRBD1 for D (5 bases). Looked up from germline, CDR1 is SGHDT and CDR2 is YYEEEE. Trimming removed 0 bases at V and 1 base at J, with 10 bases between. The CDR3 is made up of 15 amino acids.

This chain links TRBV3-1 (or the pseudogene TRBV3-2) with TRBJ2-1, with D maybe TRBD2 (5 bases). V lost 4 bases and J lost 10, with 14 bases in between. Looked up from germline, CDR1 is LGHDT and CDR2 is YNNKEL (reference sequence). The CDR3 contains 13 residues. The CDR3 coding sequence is TGTGCCAGCAGCCCCGGGGAGTTTAAGGAGCAGTTCTTC. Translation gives CASSPGEFKEQFF.

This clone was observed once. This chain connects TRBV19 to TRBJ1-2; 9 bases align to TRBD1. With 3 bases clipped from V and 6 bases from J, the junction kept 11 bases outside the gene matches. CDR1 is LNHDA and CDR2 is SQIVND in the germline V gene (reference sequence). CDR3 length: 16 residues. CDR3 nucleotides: TGTGCCAGTAGTATTGGGACAGGGTCTTTTGAAAATGGCTACACCTTC. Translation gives CASSIGTGSFENGYTF.

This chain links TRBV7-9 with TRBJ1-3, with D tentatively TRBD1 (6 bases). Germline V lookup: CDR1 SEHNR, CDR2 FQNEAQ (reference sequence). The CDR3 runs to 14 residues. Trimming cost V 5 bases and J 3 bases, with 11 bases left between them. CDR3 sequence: CASSPTGGGNTIYF. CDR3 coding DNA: TGTGCCAGCAGCCCGACAGGTGGTGGAAACACCATATATTTT.

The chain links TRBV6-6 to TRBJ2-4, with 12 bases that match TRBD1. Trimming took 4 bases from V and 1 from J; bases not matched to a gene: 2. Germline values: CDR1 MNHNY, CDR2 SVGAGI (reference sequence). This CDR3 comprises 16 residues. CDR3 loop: CASSSGTGGAKNIQYF. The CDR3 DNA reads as TGTGCCAGCAGTTCCGGGACAGGGGGCGCCAAAAACATTCAGTACTTC.

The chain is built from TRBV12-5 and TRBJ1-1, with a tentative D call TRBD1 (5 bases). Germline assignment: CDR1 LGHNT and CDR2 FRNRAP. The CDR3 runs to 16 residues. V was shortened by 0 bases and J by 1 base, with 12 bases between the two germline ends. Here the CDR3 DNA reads TGTGCTAGTGGTTTGGTACTTGGGGGGGGGAACACTGAAGCTTTCTTT. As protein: CASGLVLGGGNTEAFF.

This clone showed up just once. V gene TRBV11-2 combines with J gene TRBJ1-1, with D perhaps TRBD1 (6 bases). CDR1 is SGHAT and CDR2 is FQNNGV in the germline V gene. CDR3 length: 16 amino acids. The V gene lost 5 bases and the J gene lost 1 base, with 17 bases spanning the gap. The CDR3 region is CASSLTPAQGNTEAFF. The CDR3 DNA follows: TGTGCCAGCAGCCTTACCCCAGCACAGGGGAACACTGAAGCTTTCTTT.

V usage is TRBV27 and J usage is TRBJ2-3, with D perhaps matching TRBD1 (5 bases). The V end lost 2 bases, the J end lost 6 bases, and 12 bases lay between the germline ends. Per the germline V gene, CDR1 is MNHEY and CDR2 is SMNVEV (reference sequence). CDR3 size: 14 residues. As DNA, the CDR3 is TGTGCCAGCAGTTTAATAGTAGGGGCGGATACGCAGTATTTT. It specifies CASSLIVGADTQYF.

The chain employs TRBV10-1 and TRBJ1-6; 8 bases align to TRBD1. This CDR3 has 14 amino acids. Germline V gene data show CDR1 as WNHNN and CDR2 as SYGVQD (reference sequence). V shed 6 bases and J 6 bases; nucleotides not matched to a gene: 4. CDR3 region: CASSPGQVNSPLHF. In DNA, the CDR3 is TGCGCCAGCAGCCCGGGACAGGTTAATTCACCCCTCCACTTT.